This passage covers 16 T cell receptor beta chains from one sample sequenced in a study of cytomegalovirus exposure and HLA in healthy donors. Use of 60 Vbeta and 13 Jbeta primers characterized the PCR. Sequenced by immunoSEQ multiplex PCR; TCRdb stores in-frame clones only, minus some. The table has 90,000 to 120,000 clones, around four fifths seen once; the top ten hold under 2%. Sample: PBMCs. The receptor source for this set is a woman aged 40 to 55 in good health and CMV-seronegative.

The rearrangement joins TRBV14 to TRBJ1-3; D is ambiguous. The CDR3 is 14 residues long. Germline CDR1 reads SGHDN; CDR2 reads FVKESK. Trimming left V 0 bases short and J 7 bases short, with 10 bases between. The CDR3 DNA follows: TGTGCCAGCAGCCAAGAAATGCGGCGGAACACCATATATTTT. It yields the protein CASSQEMRRNTIYF.

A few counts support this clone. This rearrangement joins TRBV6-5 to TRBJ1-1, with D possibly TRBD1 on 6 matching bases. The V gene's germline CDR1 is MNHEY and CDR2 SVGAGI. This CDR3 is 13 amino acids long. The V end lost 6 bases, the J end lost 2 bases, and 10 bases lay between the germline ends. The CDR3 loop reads CASRDRYNTEAFF. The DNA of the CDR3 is TGTGCCAGCAGGGACAGATACAACACTGAAGCTTTCTTT.

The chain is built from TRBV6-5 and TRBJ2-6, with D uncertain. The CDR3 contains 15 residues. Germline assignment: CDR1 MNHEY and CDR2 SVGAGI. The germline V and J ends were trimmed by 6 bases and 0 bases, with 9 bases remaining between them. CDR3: CASSLLDSGANVLTF. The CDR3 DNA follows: TGTGCCAGCAGCCTCCTAGACTCTGGGGCCAACGTCCTGACTTTC.

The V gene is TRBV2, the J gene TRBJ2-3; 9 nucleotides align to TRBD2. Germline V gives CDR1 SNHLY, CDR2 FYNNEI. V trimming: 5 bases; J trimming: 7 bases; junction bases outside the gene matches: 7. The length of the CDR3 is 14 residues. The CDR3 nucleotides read TGTGCCAGCAGTTTAGCGGGAGCCGGGAATACGCAGTATTTT. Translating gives CASSLAGAGNTQYF. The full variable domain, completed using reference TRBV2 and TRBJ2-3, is EPEVTQTPSHQVTQMGQEVILRCVPISNHLYFYWYRQILGQKVEFLVSFYNNEISEKSEIFDDQFSVERPDGSNFTLKIRSTKLEDSAMYFCASSLAGAGNTQYFGPGTRLTVL.

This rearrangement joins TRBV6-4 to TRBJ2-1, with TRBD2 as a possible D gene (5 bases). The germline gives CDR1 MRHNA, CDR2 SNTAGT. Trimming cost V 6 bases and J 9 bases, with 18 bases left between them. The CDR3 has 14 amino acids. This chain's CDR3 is CASSPRTGEGEQFF. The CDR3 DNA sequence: TGTGCCAGCAGCCCCCGAACTGGCGAGGGTGAGCAGTTCTTC.

CDR3 sequence (DNA): TGTGCCAGCAGCGCTCCGCGCTCCAGGGGACAAAAAGAGACCCAGTACTTC. It translates to CASSAPRSRGQKETQYF. This sequence joins TRBV28 and TRBJ2-5, with D tentatively TRBD1 (6 bases). Looked up from germline, CDR1 is MDHEN and CDR2 is SYDVKM. The CDR3 loop spans 17 amino acids. The V end was cut by 6 bases, the J end by 3 bases, with 23 bases between.

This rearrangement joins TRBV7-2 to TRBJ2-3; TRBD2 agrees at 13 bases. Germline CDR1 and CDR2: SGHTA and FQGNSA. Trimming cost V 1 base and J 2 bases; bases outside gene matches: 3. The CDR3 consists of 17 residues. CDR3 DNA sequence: TGTGCCAGCAGCTTAGGGGGACTAGCGGGAAACACAGATACGCAGTATTTT. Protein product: CASSLGGLAGNTDTQYF.

In DNA, the CDR3 is TGTGCCAGCAGCACCGCGGGGGGGCTCACTGAAGCTTTCTTT. It encodes CASSTAGGLTEAFF. The V and J genes are TRBV5-4 and TRBJ1-1; TRBD1 might be the D (6 bases). This CDR3 is built from 14 residues. Germline CDR1 and CDR2: SGHNT and YYREEE (reference sequence). Between the trimmed V and J ends, which lost 4 bases and 4 bases, there was a span of 14 bases.

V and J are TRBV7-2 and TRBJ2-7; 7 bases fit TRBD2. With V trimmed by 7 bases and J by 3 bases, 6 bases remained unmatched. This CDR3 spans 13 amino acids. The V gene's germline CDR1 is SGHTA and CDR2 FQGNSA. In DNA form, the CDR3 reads TGTGCCAGCAAACCGGGACTAAACTACGAGCAGTACTTC. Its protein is CASKPGLNYEQYF.

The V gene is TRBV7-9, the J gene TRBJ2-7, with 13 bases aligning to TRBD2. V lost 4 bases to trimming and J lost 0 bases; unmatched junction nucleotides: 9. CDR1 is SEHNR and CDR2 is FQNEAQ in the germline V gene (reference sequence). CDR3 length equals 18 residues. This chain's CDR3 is CASSSLPGTSGTSYEQYF. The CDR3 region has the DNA TGTGCCAGCAGCTCCCTCCCCGGGACTAGCGGGACCTCCTACGAGCAGTACTTC.

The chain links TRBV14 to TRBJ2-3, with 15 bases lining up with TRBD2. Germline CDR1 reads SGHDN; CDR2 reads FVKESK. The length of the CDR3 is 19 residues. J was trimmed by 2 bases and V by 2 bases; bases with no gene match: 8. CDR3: CASSQSRGLAGGHTDTQYF. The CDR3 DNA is TGTGCCAGCAGCCAAAGCCGGGGACTAGCGGGAGGCCACACAGATACGCAGTATTTT.

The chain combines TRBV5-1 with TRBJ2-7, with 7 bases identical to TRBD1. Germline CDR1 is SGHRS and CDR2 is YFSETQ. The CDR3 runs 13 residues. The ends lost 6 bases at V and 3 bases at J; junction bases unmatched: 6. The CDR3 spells CASKPGQNYEQYF. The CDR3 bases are TGCGCCAGCAAACCGGGACAGAACTACGAGCAGTACTTC.

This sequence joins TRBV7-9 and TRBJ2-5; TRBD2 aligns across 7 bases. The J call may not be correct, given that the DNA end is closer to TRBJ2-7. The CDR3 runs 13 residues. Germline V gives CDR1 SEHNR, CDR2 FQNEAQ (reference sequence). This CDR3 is CASSTGGGYEQYF. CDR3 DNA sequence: TGTGCCAGCAGCACGGGAGGAGGGTACGAGCAGTACTTC.

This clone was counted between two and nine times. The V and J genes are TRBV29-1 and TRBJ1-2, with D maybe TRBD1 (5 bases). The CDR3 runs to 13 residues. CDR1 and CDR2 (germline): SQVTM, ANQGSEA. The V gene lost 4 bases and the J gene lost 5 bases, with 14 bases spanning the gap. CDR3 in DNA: TGCAGCGTTGGAGGTGGTCAGGGATATGGCTACACCTTC. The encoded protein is CSVGGGQGYGYTF.

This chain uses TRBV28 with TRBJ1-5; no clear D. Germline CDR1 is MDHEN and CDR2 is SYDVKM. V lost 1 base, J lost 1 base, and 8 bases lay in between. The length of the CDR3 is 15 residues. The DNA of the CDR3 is TGTGCCAGCAGTTTATCCGTACTAAGCAATCAGCCCCAGCATTTT. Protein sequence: CASSLSVLSNQPQHF. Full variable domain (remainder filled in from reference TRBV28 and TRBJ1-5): DVKVTQSSRYLVKRTGEKVFLECVQDMDHENMFWYRQDPGLGLRLIYFSYDVKMKEKGDIPEGYSVSREKKERFSLILESASTNQTSMYLCASSLSVLSNQPQHFGDGTRLSIL.

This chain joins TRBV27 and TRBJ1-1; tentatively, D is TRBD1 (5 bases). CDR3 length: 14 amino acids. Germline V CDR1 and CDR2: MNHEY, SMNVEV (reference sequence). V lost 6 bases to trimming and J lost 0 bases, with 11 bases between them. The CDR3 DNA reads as TGTGCCAGCAGCTCCCTACAGGTGAACACTGAAGCTTTCTTT. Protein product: CASSSLQVNTEAFF.